The 14 T cell receptor beta chains in this list originate from one sample, sequenced in a study of shared clonotypes between healthy human individuals. The data were produced by immunoSEQ multiplex PCR, yet TCRdb's version contains in-frame clones alone and is incomplete. Counted here are over 2 million clones, approximately 95% occurring once; the ten biggest clones make up 0.1% to 0.15%. Source material: naive CD4+ T cells sorted from blood. Subset defined: CD45RA+ positively selected. These receptor sequences come from a man aged 18 to 29 in good health.

This sequence joins TRBV10-3 and TRBJ1-2; no reliable D call. V was shortened by 10 bases and J by 3 bases, with 21 bases between the two germline ends. The CDR3 is made up of 15 amino acids. Germline assignment: CDR1 ENHRY and CDR2 SYGVKD. In DNA, the CDR3 is TGTGCCAGTAAAAAGGTCCTATCCGGCGACTATGGCTACACCTTC. It is translated as CASKKVLSGDYGYTF.

The chain recombines TRBV6-1 with TRBJ2-3; 7 nucleotides agree with TRBD1. Losses at the gene ends were 8 bases for V and 0 bases for J; bases not matched to a gene: 8. The V gene's germline CDR1 is MNHNS and CDR2 SASEGT. The CDR3 consists of 15 residues. As DNA, the CDR3 is TGTGCCAGCCTACTACAGGGGCGGAGCACAGATACGCAGTATTTT. Translation gives CASLLQGRSTDTQYF.

The genes are TRBV11-2 and TRBJ1-6, with a tentative D call TRBD1 (6 bases). V lost 3 bases, J lost 7 bases, and 13 bases lay in between. This CDR3 spans 15 amino acids. CDR1 and CDR2 (germline): SGHAT, FQNNGV. The CDR3 protein is CASSLLDRLNSPLHF. The DNA of the CDR3 is TGTGCCAGCAGCTTGCTAGACAGGTTGAATTCACCCCTCCACTTT.

This clone was seen only once. V and J are TRBV11-2 and TRBJ2-7; 10 bases align to TRBD1. The CDR3 covers 15 residues. The germline CDR1 and CDR2 sequences are SGHAT and FQNNGV. Losses at the gene ends were 5 bases for V and 4 bases for J; bases not matched to a gene: 8. CDR3 bases: TGTGCCAGCAGCCCCACCGGGACAGGGGCGTACGAGCAGTACTTC. It codes for CASSPTGTGAYEQYF.

A note on this clone: This could be a read error, since a much larger clone is one nucleotide away. The chain joins TRBV13 to TRBJ1-6; no definite D call. Trimming shortened V by 5 bases and J by 6 bases, and 2 bases separated the two germline ends. Germline-derived CDR1 and CDR2 are PRHDT and FYEKMQ (reference sequence). This CDR3 contains 11 residues. The DNA for the CDR3 is TGTGCCAGCAGCGGTAATTCACCCCTCCACTTT. Translation: CASSGNSPLHF.

The gene calls are TRBV28 and TRBJ1-1; a possible D gene is TRBD1 (6 bases). The CDR3 length is 14 residues. V was cut by 6 bases and J by 4 bases, with 15 bases left in between. Germline V gene sequence: CDR1 MDHEN, CDR2 SYDVKM. DNA for the CDR3: TGTGCCAGCAGCCCCCACACAGGGAGCACTGAAGCTTTCTTT. Translating gives CASSPHTGSTEAFF.

This clone was observed a few times. The chain recombines TRBV2 with TRBJ2-4; D unresolved. The CDR3 spans 14 residues. CDR1 and CDR2 from the germline V gene are SNHLY and FYNNEI. Deletions cut 4 bases from V and 2 bases from J, with 9 bases between. This CDR3 reads CASSGVRSKNIQYF. The CDR3 DNA follows: TGTGCCAGCAGTGGGGTACGATCCAAAAACATTCAGTACTTC.

The chain employs TRBV6-1 and TRBJ2-7, with D hard to call. Looked up from germline, CDR1 is MNHNS and CDR2 is SASEGT. V lost 7 bases and J 0 bases, leaving 13 bases between the germline ends. The CDR3 consists of 14 residues. The CDR3 loop is CASTQMALSYEQYF. CDR3 nucleotide sequence: TGTGCCAGCACCCAAATGGCCCTCTCCTACGAGCAGTACTTC.

V is TRBV29-1 and J is TRBJ1-1; D is ambiguous. V was cut by 0 bases and J by 1 base, with 18 bases left in between. The germline V gene encodes CDR1 SQVTM and CDR2 ANQGSEA. CDR3 length: 17 residues. The CDR3 protein is CSVEDRFMDPQNTEAFF. The CDR3 DNA is TGCAGCGTTGAAGATCGGTTTATGGACCCACAGAACACTGAAGCTTTCTTT.

This chain links TRBV6-1 with TRBJ1-5; D is unclear. CDR3 size: 13 residues. Per the germline V gene, CDR1 is MNHNS and CDR2 is SASEGT. The ends were cut back, 7 bases at V and 0 bases at J, with 7 bases in the middle. CDR3 amino acids: CASNRNSNQPQHF. The CDR3 coding sequence is TGTGCCAGCAATCGAAATAGCAATCAGCCCCAGCATTTT.

This clone was recorded many times. This CDR3 is also generated by other DNA sequences in the sample. The V call is TRBV4-3, the J call TRBJ2-3; D gene uncertain. The V end lost 0 bases, the J end lost 5 bases, and 9 bases lay between the germline ends. Germline V gives CDR1 LGHNA, CDR2 YSLEER. The CDR3 spans 14 residues. The CDR3 protein is CASSQDSRIDTQYF. The CDR3 nucleotides read TGCGCCAGCAGCCAAGATTCGCGTATAGATACGCAGTATTTT.

This clone was seen just once. The chain is built from TRBV5-1 and TRBJ2-7; the D call may be TRBD1 or TRBD2 (5 bases each). Deletions cut 5 bases from V and 2 bases from J, with 11 bases between. CDR3 length: 13 residues. Germline CDR1 SGHRS, CDR2 YFSETQ. CDR3 DNA sequence: TGCGCCAGCAGGAGGGACCCTCCCTACGAGCAGTACTTC. Protein sequence: CASRRDPPYEQYF.

The chain has TRBV5-1 and TRBJ2-7, with D unclear. The CDR3 runs 14 residues. CDR1 is SGHRS and CDR2 is YFSETQ in the germline V gene. V was clipped by 0 bases and J by 0 bases, with 7 bases between them. The CDR3 bases are TGCGCCAGCAGCTTGGTTACAAACTCCTACGAGCAGTACTTC. Its translation: CASSLVTNSYEQYF.

This rearrangement joins TRBV6-6 to TRBJ2-5, with D perhaps matching TRBD1 or TRBD2 (5 bases each). V shed 2 bases and J shed 6 bases, with 10 bases lying between them. This CDR3 spans 13 amino acids. Looked up from germline, CDR1 is MNHNY and CDR2 is SVGAGI (reference sequence). Here the CDR3 DNA reads TGTGCCAGCAGTTACGCCGGGACCCAGACCCAGTACTTC. It yields the protein CASSYAGTQTQYF.